The 22 T cell receptor beta chains listed next were all sequenced from one sample in a study of blood T cell repertoires in COVID-19. This table comes from immunoSEQ multiplex PCR, and its TCRdb copy is limited to in-frame clones, with some not included. The table shows under 300,000 clones, with 88% occurring only once. Sequenced input: PBMCs or T cells enriched from blood (not recorded which). These receptors all come from a woman in her thirties or forties with acute COVID-19.

The rearrangement joins TRBV6-5 to TRBJ2-3, with 8 bases that match TRBD1. The CDR3 runs to 14 residues. Germline CDR1 and CDR2: MNHEY and SVGAGI. Germline trimming cut 7 bases from V and 6 bases from J; bases unmatched to any gene: 9. CDR3 nucleotide sequence: TGTGCCAGCACTCTACTGGACAGGGCCGATACGCAGTATTTT. As protein: CASTLLDRADTQYF.

This clone has just one count. The chain employs TRBV27 and TRBJ2-3; tentative D call: TRBD2 (5 bases). This CDR3 comprises 15 residues. V dropped 6 bases and J dropped 2 bases, with 15 bases sitting between them. Germline CDR1 reads MNHEY; CDR2 reads SMNVEV (reference sequence). Here the CDR3 reads CASSPSGVYTDTQYF. Here the CDR3 DNA reads TGTGCCAGCAGCCCGAGCGGAGTCTACACAGATACGCAGTATTTT.

The gene calls are TRBV7-2 and TRBJ1-3; weak D call: TRBD1 (5 bases). Germline V lookup: CDR1 SGHTA, CDR2 FQGNSA. CDR3 length equals 15 residues. Deletions cut 1 base from V and 3 bases from J, with 10 bases between. The CDR3 bases are TGTGCCAGCAGCTTAGGGACATCTAGTGGAAACACCATATATTTT. Translated: CASSLGTSSGNTIYF.

The chain recombines TRBV19 with TRBJ2-3; D unclear. The CDR3 is 11 residues long. The germline V and J ends were trimmed by 3 bases and 7 bases, with 5 bases remaining between them. In germline, CDR1 is LNHDA, CDR2 SQIVND (reference sequence). The CDR3, as DNA: TGTGCCAGTAGTATGCTATATACGCAGTATTTT. Translation: CASSMLYTQYF.

V gene TRBV5-4 combines with J gene TRBJ1-1; perhaps TRBD1 as D (6 bases). V gave up 4 bases and J gave up 1 base, with 14 bases separating them. The CDR3 has 15 amino acids. The germline gives CDR1 SGHNT, CDR2 YYREEE (reference sequence). The CDR3 is CASSAPRGTNTEAFF. CDR3 sequence (DNA): TGTGCCAGCAGCGCCCCGAGGGGGACGAACACTGAAGCTTTCTTT.

In this sample, this clone turned up once. The chain links TRBV5-1 to TRBJ1-1; the match to TRBD1 covers 9 bases. CDR3 length: 13 residues. Per germline, CDR1 SGHRS and CDR2 YFSETQ. V lost 0 bases and J lost 12; bases outside the gene matches: 6. CDR3 in DNA: TGCGCCAGCAGCTTGGACGGGACAGGGTTAACTTTCTTT. Its protein product is CASSLDGTGLTFF.

V and J are TRBV29-1 and TRBJ1-1; 11 bases agree with TRBD1. Germline V CDR1 and CDR2: SQVTM, ANQGSEA. The CDR3 length is 14 residues. With V trimmed by 4 bases and J by 4 bases, 5 bases remained unmatched. CDR3 sequence (DNA): TGCAGCGTTGGGGACAGGGGGTGGGTCACTGAAGCTTTCTTT. Protein sequence: CSVGDRGWVTEAFF.

The chain is built from TRBV11-3 and TRBJ2-1; 14 bases map to TRBD2. From germline, CDR1 is SGHNT and CDR2 YENEEA. The CDR3 extends over 18 amino acids. V dropped 4 bases and J dropped 6; count of bases not matched to a gene: 11. The DNA for the CDR3 is TGTGCCAGCAGCTCGGGACTAGCGGGAGAGTCTCGGGGCAATGAGCAGTTCTTC. Encoded protein: CASSSGLAGESRGNEQFF.

The rearrangement uses TRBV5-1 and TRBJ2-5; TRBD1 is a possible D gene (5 bases). Germline V lookup: CDR1 SGHRS, CDR2 YFSETQ. V was cut by 0 bases and J by 5 bases, with 11 bases left in between. The CDR3 covers 14 residues. The CDR3 bases are TGCGCCAGCAGCTTGGAGGCAGGGCTCGAGACCCAGTACTTC. It is translated as CASSLEAGLETQYF. The full variable domain, rest sourced from reference TRBV5-1 and TRBJ2-5, is KAGVTQTPRYLIKTRGQQVTLSCSPISGHRSVSWYQQTPGQGLQFLFEYFSETQRNKGNFPGRFSGRQFSNSRSEMNVSTLELGDSALYLCASSLEAGLETQYFGPGTRLLVL.

This rearrangement joins TRBV7-9 to TRBJ2-1; TRBD2 matches at 7 bases. The CDR3 has 13 residues. The V and J ends lost 2 bases and 9 bases, in that order; junction bases with no gene match: 4. Germline CDR1 is SEHNR and CDR2 is FQNEAQ (reference sequence). CDR3 sequence reads: CASSLFGGGEQFF. The DNA of the CDR3 is TGTGCCAGCAGCTTATTCGGCGGGGGTGAGCAGTTCTTC.

The chain carries TRBV18 and TRBJ2-3, with 7 bases that match TRBD1. Germline trimming cut 3 bases from V and 2 bases from J; bases unmatched to any gene: 2. Per the germline V gene, CDR1 is KGHSH and CDR2 is LQKENI. This CDR3 comprises 14 residues. CDR3 DNA sequence: TGTGCCAGCTCACCGGACAGGTCCACAGATACGCAGTATTTT. Translated, it gives CASSPDRSTDTQYF.

The V and J genes are TRBV10-3 and TRBJ1-6; unclear D gene. The ends were cut back, 2 bases at V and 8 bases at J, with 7 bases in the middle. Germline lookup yields CDR1 ENHRY and CDR2 SYGVKD. The CDR3 extends over 13 amino acids. The CDR3 is CAISEVADSPLHF. CDR3 DNA: TGTGCCATCAGTGAGGTGGCGGATTCACCCCTCCACTTT.

This clone was counted a single time. The chain carries TRBV19 and TRBJ2-1, with 8 bases fitting TRBD2. The V and J ends lost 6 bases and 0 bases, in that order; junction bases with no gene match: 13. Germline V gene data show CDR1 as LNHDA and CDR2 as SQIVND (reference sequence). The CDR3 is 18 residues long. In DNA, the CDR3 is TGTGCCAGTAGACCCCGGGGGGGAGCTCAGAGCTCCTACAATGAGCAGTTCTTC. Translating it yields CASRPRGGAQSSYNEQFF.

The V and J genes are TRBV3-1 (or the pseudogene TRBV3-2) and TRBJ1-4; TRBD1 is a possible D gene (6 bases). With 4 bases removed from V and 0 bases from J, the gap between germline ends came to 9 bases. The CDR3 loop spans 15 amino acids. The germline V gene has CDR1 LGHDT and CDR2 YNNKEL (reference sequence). The CDR3 sequence is CASSRTDPTNEKLFF. The CDR3 nucleotides read TGTGCCAGCAGCCGGACAGACCCAACTAATGAAAAACTGTTTTTT.

The chain joins TRBV29-1 to TRBJ1-2, with a weak D call TRBD1 (5 bases). The CDR3 covers 12 residues. Per germline, CDR1 SQVTM and CDR2 ANQGSEA. V gave up 5 bases and J gave up 0 bases, with 7 bases separating them. CDR3 protein: CSVWTTNYGYTF. The CDR3 nucleotides are TGCAGCGTTTGGACAACTAACTATGGCTACACCTTC.

Notes on this clone: Other DNA sequences from this sample encode an identical CDR3 as well. J is TRBJ1-1 and V is TRBV9, with a weak D call TRBD1 (6 bases). This CDR3 contains 16 residues. Trimming cost V 0 bases and J 0 bases, with 12 bases left between them. Germline-derived CDR1 and CDR2 are SGDLS and YYNGEE. CDR3 in amino acids: CASSVGGRGMNTEAFF. CDR3 in DNA: TGTGCCAGCAGCGTAGGTGGCAGGGGAATGAACACTGAAGCTTTCTTT.

This chain uses TRBV6-2 or TRBV6-3 with TRBJ2-7; D possibly corresponds to TRBD2 (5 bases). Germline V gene sequence: CDR1 MNHEY, CDR2 SVGEGT. This CDR3 spans 16 amino acids. V dropped 0 bases and J dropped 0 bases, with 12 bases sitting between them. This CDR3 is CASSYSIGSGSYEQYV. The CDR3 region has the DNA TGTGCCAGCAGTTACTCGATCGGAAGCGGCTCCTACGAGCAGTACGTC.

This sequence joins TRBV30 and TRBJ2-3; 11 bases map to TRBD2. The CDR3 totals 14 residues. Trimming cost V 2 bases and J 4 bases; bases outside gene matches: 2. Germline-derived CDR1 and CDR2 are GTSNPN and SVGIG (reference sequence). The CDR3 DNA sequence: TGTGCCTGGAGTTTAGCGGGGGGGCCAGATACGCAGTATTTT. Translating gives CAWSLAGGPDTQYF.

This clone was counted between two and nine times. The genes are TRBV18 and TRBJ2-5; D perhaps matches TRBD1 (6 bases). V was trimmed by 2 bases and J by 3 bases, leaving 10 bases between them. The germline V gene encodes CDR1 KGHSH and CDR2 LQKENI. The CDR3 has 14 residues. As DNA, the CDR3 is TGTGCCAGCTCACCAATGACAGGAAAAGAGACCCAGTACTTC. Protein sequence: CASSPMTGKETQYF.

The chain links TRBV27 to TRBJ1-3; possibly TRBD1 for D (6 bases). This CDR3 is built from 17 residues. Germline V gene lookup returns CDR1 MNHEY and CDR2 SMNVEV (reference sequence). The germline V and J ends were trimmed by 3 bases and 2 bases, with 17 bases remaining between them. CDR3: CASSFLPITGTGNTIYF. The CDR3 DNA sequence: TGTGCCAGCAGTTTTTTGCCCATTACAGGGACTGGAAACACCATATATTTT.

This chain connects TRBV9 to TRBJ1-5, with 9 bases aligning to TRBD1. CDR3 length: 15 residues. The ends lost 2 bases at V and 3 bases at J; junction bases unmatched: 3. Germline assignment: CDR1 SGDLS and CDR2 YYNGEE. CDR3 sequence (DNA): TGTGCCAGCAGCGTGGGACAGGGATACAATCAGCCCCAGCATTTT. Translation: CASSVGQGYNQPQHF.

This clone came up once. J is TRBJ1-5 and V is TRBV5-8; D gene uncertain. Germline CDR1 is SGHTS and CDR2 is YDEGEE. V was cut by 1 base and J by 0 bases, with 17 bases left in between. This CDR3 contains 18 residues. The CDR3: CASSLFRSGLFSNQPQHF. The CDR3 DNA follows: TGTGCCAGCAGCTTGTTCCGATCAGGATTATTTAGCAATCAGCCCCAGCATTTT. Full variable domain (outside the CDR3, taken from reference TRBV5-8 and TRBJ1-5): EAGVTQSPTHLIKTRGQQATLRCSPISGHTSVYWYQQALGLGLQFLLWYDEGEERNRGNFPPRFSGRQFPNYSSELNVNALELEDSALYLCASSLFRSGLFSNQPQHFGDGTRLSIL.